This TCR beta chain was sequenced during a study of cytomegalovirus exposure and HLA in healthy donors. Study-wide results and caveats: The study labeled around 160 TCR beta chains cytomegalovirus-associated.

On this clone itself: What it recognizes is unknown.

Repertoires were generated with immunoSEQ multiplex PCR, while TCRdb's copy carries only in-frame clones and drops some. Of approximately 120,000 clones detected, around nine tenths appear once; the ten largest clones hold about 2.1%. V lost 4 bases, J lost 5 bases, and 14 bases lay in between. CDR1 and CDR2 (germline): MDHEN, SYDVKM. The CDR3 consists of 14 residues. The chain combines TRBV28 with TRBJ2-5; possibly TRBD2 for D (7 bases). Sample: PBMCs. This receptor was taken from a young woman in good health and CMV-seronegative. The CDR3 bases are TGTGCCAGCAGTTGGGGGGGGCCTGGGGAGACCCAGTACTTC. Its protein product is CASSWGGPGETQYF.